These T cell receptor beta chains were read from a single sample in a study of CD8 T cells in ankylosing spondylitis. TCRdb re-called the 5' RACE reads through MiXCR, storing one row per CDR3 protein. Counted here are approximately 110,000 distinct CDR3 sequences, 24% occurring once; the ten biggest clones make up roughly 12%. Sequencing was performed on synovial fluid, either unsorted or a sorted T cell fraction (not recorded which). The origin of the receptors is a male donor with ankylosing spondylitis. Both conserved end residues are part of each CDR3. A D gene is named only where the DNA matches it firmly. Some rows have no size entry. The others give once, few or many, or a class for an expanded clone.

j_gene: TRBJ1-5; d_gene: -; v_gene: TRBV2; abundance: few; CDR3aa: CASTSDGPFGQPQHF; CDR3nt: TGTGCCAGCACCTCGGACGGCCCTTTTGGTCAGCCCCAGCATTTT
j_gene: TRBJ1-1; d_gene: TRBD1; v_gene: TRBV6-1; abundance: -; CDR3aa: CASAKGQGAGAFF; CDR3nt: TGTGCCAGCGCAAAGGGACAGGGCGCCGGGGCTTTCTTT
j_gene: TRBJ1-5; d_gene: TRBD1; v_gene: TRBV7-2; abundance: -; CDR3aa: CASSLVLGQVTNQPQHF; CDR3nt: TGTGCCAGCAGCTTAGTTTTGGGACAGGTTACCAATCAGCCCCAGCATTTT
j_gene: TRBJ2-4; d_gene: -; v_gene: TRBV2; abundance: few; CDR3aa: CASSDTGRENIQYF; CDR3nt: TGTGCCAGCAGTGATACAGGGCGGGAAAACATTCAGTACTTC
j_gene: TRBJ1-2; d_gene: -; v_gene: TRBV7-2; abundance: -; CDR3aa: CASSRAYGYTF; CDR3nt: TGTGCCAGCAGCCGGGCCTATGGCTACACCTTC
j_gene: TRBJ2-5; d_gene: TRBD1; v_gene: TRBV7-2; abundance: -; CDR3aa: CASSLWTGTETQYF; CDR3nt: TGTGCCAGCAGCCTATGGACAGGGACAGAGACCCAGTACTTC
j_gene: TRBJ2-1; d_gene: TRBD2; v_gene: TRBV20-1; abundance: -; CDR3aa: CSLFSGRAGNEQFF; CDR3nt: TGCAGCCTCTTTAGCGGGAGGGCGGGAAATGAGCAGTTCTTC
j_gene: TRBJ1-2; d_gene: -; v_gene: TRBV5-6; abundance: few; CDR3aa: CASSLAQMSYGYTF; CDR3nt: TGTGCCAGCAGCTTGGCACAGATGAGCTATGGCTACACCTTC
j_gene: TRBJ2-5; d_gene: -; v_gene: TRBV7-7; abundance: many; CDR3aa: CASSPRPGQETQYF; CDR3nt: TGTGCCAGCAGCCCCCGACCGGGTCAAGAGACCCAGTACTTC
j_gene: TRBJ2-1; d_gene: -; v_gene: TRBV5-1; abundance: few; CDR3aa: CASSLSKAELYNEQFF; CDR3nt: TGCGCCAGCAGCTTGTCTAAGGCGGAGCTTTACAATGAGCAGTTCTTC
j_gene: TRBJ2-3; d_gene: -; v_gene: TRBV7-9; abundance: -; CDR3aa: CASSLVRNTQYF; CDR3nt: TGTGCCAGCAGCTTAGTGAGGAATACGCAGTATTTT
j_gene: TRBJ2-2; d_gene: -; v_gene: TRBV6-1; abundance: few; CDR3aa: CASPKVGGELFF; CDR3nt: TGTGCCAGCCCGAAGGTGGGAGGGGAGCTGTTTTTT
j_gene: TRBJ2-3; d_gene: TRBD2; v_gene: TRBV5-1; abundance: few; CDR3aa: CASSLEREGDTQYF; CDR3nt: TGCGCCAGCAGCTTGGAACGGGAGGGAGATACGCAGTATTTT
j_gene: TRBJ2-5; d_gene: TRBD2; v_gene: TRBV20-1; abundance: few; CDR3aa: CSARSLTGTTFQETQYF; CDR3nt: TGCAGTGCTAGGAGCCTAACCGGGACTACCTTCCAAGAGACCCAGTACTTC
j_gene: TRBJ1-3; d_gene: -; v_gene: TRBV3-1; abundance: few; CDR3aa: CASSQLGGHTIYF; CDR3nt: TGTGCCAGCAGCCAATTGGGTGGCCACACCATATATTTT
j_gene: TRBJ2-3; d_gene: TRBD1; v_gene: TRBV5-1; abundance: few; CDR3aa: CASGTGGTDTQYF; CDR3nt: TGCGCCAGCGGAACAGGGGGCACAGATACGCAGTATTTT
j_gene: TRBJ2-1; d_gene: TRBD1; v_gene: TRBV19; abundance: few; CDR3aa: CASSSLRGHSYNEQFF; CDR3nt: TGTGCCAGTAGTAGTCTCAGGGGGCACTCCTACAATGAGCAGTTCTTC
j_gene: TRBJ1-1; d_gene: TRBD1; v_gene: TRBV29-1; abundance: once; CDR3aa: CSAGQQNTEAFF; CDR3nt: TGCAGCGCGGGACAGCAGAACACTGAAGCTTTCTTT
j_gene: TRBJ2-3; d_gene: -; v_gene: TRBV7-6; abundance: few; CDR3aa: CASSLATTTGTDTQYF; CDR3nt: TGTGCCAGCAGCTTAGCGACTACTACAGGCACAGATACGCAGTATTTT
j_gene: TRBJ1-1; d_gene: TRBD1; v_gene: TRBV4-2; abundance: many; CDR3aa: CASSQVGDREAFF; CDR3nt: TGTGCCAGCAGCCAAGTTGGGGACAGGGAAGCTTTCTTT
j_gene: TRBJ2-3; d_gene: TRBD2; v_gene: TRBV7-2; abundance: -; CDR3aa: CASSFASGRAADTQYF; CDR3nt: TGTGCCAGCAGCTTTGCTAGCGGGAGGGCCGCAGATACGCAGTATTTT
j_gene: TRBJ1-2; d_gene: TRBD1; v_gene: TRBV5-6; abundance: few; CDR3aa: CASSRDRAVGGYTF; CDR3nt: TGTGCCAGCAGCCGGGACAGAGCCGTCGGGGGCTACACCTTC
j_gene: TRBJ2-1; d_gene: TRBD2; v_gene: TRBV2; abundance: few; CDR3aa: CASSDGLAAYNEQFF; CDR3nt: TGTGCCAGCAGTGATGGACTAGCGGCCTACAATGAGCAGTTCTTC
j_gene: TRBJ1-1; d_gene: -; v_gene: TRBV4-1; abundance: many; CDR3aa: CASSLHSTANTEAFF; CDR3nt: TGCGCCAGCAGCTTACATTCGACCGCAAACACTGAAGCTTTCTTT
j_gene: TRBJ2-1; d_gene: TRBD2; v_gene: TRBV2; abundance: -; CDR3aa: CASSALTSYEQFF; CDR3nt: TGTGCCAGCAGTGCCCTGACTAGCTATGAGCAGTTCTTC
j_gene: TRBJ1-6; d_gene: -; v_gene: TRBV18; abundance: -; CDR3aa: CASSLRGDNSPLHF; CDR3nt: TGTGCCAGCTCACTAAGGGGGGATAATTCACCCCTCCACTTT
j_gene: TRBJ2-7; d_gene: -; v_gene: TRBV11-2; abundance: few; CDR3aa: CASSWGTYEQYF; CDR3nt: TGTGCCAGCAGTTGGGGGACCTACGAGCAGTACTTC
j_gene: TRBJ2-3; d_gene: TRBD1; v_gene: TRBV5-4; abundance: -; CDR3aa: CASSPSGGDTQYF; CDR3nt: TGTGCCAGCAGCCCGTCAGGGGGAGATACGCAGTATTTT
j_gene: TRBJ1-5; d_gene: -; v_gene: TRBV4-1; abundance: -; CDR3aa: CASSQENPRGGDQPQHF; CDR3nt: TGCGCCAGCAGCCAAGAGAACCCTCGGGGAGGTGACCAGCCCCAGCATTTT
j_gene: TRBJ1-3; d_gene: TRBD1; v_gene: TRBV18; abundance: -; CDR3aa: CASSPGQFSGNTIYF; CDR3nt: TGTGCCAGCTCACCGGGACAGTTCTCTGGAAACACCATATATTTT
j_gene: TRBJ2-1; d_gene: -; v_gene: TRBV20-1; abundance: -; CDR3aa: CSAIVQRAVYNEQFF; CDR3nt: TGCAGTGCTATCGTTCAAAGGGCCGTCTACAATGAGCAGTTCTTC
j_gene: TRBJ1-1; d_gene: TRBD1; v_gene: TRBV20-1; abundance: few; CDR3aa: CSARQGGNTEAFF; CDR3nt: TGCAGTGCTAGACAGGGGGGGAACACTGAAGCTTTCTTT
j_gene: TRBJ1-5; d_gene: -; v_gene: TRBV6-1; abundance: -; CDR3aa: CASSVDGGPRHF; CDR3nt: TGTGCCAGCAGTGTTGACGGCGGTCCCCGGCATTTT
j_gene: TRBJ2-1; d_gene: TRBD2; v_gene: TRBV5-1; abundance: many; CDR3aa: CASSLVGLAGGPYNEQFF; CDR3nt: TGCGCCAGCAGCTTGGTGGGGTTAGCGGGAGGGCCCTACAATGAGCAGTTCTTC
j_gene: TRBJ2-4; d_gene: TRBD2; v_gene: TRBV5-1; abundance: many; CDR3aa: CASSLRGGFSVQYF; CDR3nt: TGCGCCAGCAGTCTTCGCGGGGGGTTTTCTGTTCAGTACTTC
j_gene: TRBJ2-2; d_gene: TRBD2; v_gene: TRBV20-1; abundance: -; CDR3aa: CSAFRSLAGDTGELFF; CDR3nt: TGCAGTGCTTTTCGCTCGCTAGCGGGAGACACCGGGGAGCTGTTTTTT
j_gene: TRBJ2-7; d_gene: -; v_gene: TRBV7-8; abundance: few; CDR3aa: CASSPSRGSSREQYF; CDR3nt: TGTGCCAGCAGCCCATCCCGGGGGTCTTCGCGGGAGCAGTACTTC